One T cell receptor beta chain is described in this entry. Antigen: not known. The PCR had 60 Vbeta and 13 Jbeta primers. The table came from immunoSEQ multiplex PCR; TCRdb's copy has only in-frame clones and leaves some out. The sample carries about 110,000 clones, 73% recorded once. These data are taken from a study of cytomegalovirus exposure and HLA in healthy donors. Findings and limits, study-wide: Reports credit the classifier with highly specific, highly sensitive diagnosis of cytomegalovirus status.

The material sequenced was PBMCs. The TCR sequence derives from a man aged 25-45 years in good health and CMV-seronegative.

The CDR3 DNA follows: TGTGCCAGCAGCCCCCCCGCCGAGAGTAACTATGGCTACACCTTC. Translating it yields CASSPPAESNYGYTF. The V gene is TRBV9, the J gene TRBJ1-2; D is unclear. The CDR3 has 15 amino acids. CDR1 is SGDLS, CDR2 YYNGEE, per germline. Trimming removed 4 bases from V and 1 base from J, with 14 bases in between.